This T cell receptor (beta chain) is drawn from a study of cytomegalovirus exposure and HLA in healthy donors. Germline CDR1 SNHLY, CDR2 FYNNEI. The CDR3 has 15 residues. The J segment lost 7 bases and the V segment lost 4 bases, leaving 11 bases of the junction unmatched. TCRdb's copy holds only in-frame clones and misses some; the assay was immunoSEQ multiplex PCR. The table records over 200,000 clones, less than 95% of them present only once. This chain uses TRBV2 with TRBJ2-5, with 8 positions matching TRBD1. The specimen was PBMCs. The sequence came from a woman in her thirties in good health and CMV-seronegative. For the CDR3, the DNA is TGTGCCAGCAGTGGGACAGCAGGGGGCATCGGGACCCAGTACTTC. This translates into CASSGTAGGIGTQYF.